Listed below are T cell receptor beta chains from one sample, sequenced in a study of immune characterization of retroperitoneal liposarcoma. MiXCR, run by TCRdb on the PCR reads, gives a single entry per CDR3 protein. The sample has 15,000 or so distinct CDR3 sequences, 47% seen once. The source material was tumor tissue. The receptor source for this set is a female donor with retroperitoneal liposarcoma. The CDR3 runs from the conserved cysteine through the conserved F or W. The order of the fields is CDR3 DNA, CDR3 protein, clone size, V gene, D gene, J gene, CDR3 length. The D gene is left open where the match is weak. Not every row has a clone size; where given, it reads once, few, many or a size class.

cdr3_nt: TGTGCCAGCACCCCCGGGACTAGCGGGAGACATGAGCAGTTCTTC
cdr3_aa: CASTPGTSGRHEQFF
clone_size: few
v_call: TRBV6-1
d_call: TRBD2
j_call: TRBJ2-1
cdr3_length: 15

cdr3_nt: TGTGCCAGCAGTTCGGACAGAAGCTTAGCGTTAAACAATCAGTCCTTC
cdr3_aa: CASSSDRSLALNNQSF
clone_size: -
v_call: TRBV7-2
d_call: -
j_call: TRBJ2-4
cdr3_length: 16

cdr3_nt: TGTGCCAGCAGCTTAGATGCCACCCCCTGGCGGGAGACCCAGTACTTC
cdr3_aa: CASSLDATPWRETQYF
clone_size: -
v_call: TRBV7-2
d_call: -
j_call: TRBJ2-5
cdr3_length: 16

cdr3_nt: TGTGCCAGCAGTGAGAGGGGGGTCAACTATGGCTACACCTTC
cdr3_aa: CASSERGVNYGYTF
clone_size: few
v_call: TRBV6-1
d_call: -
j_call: TRBJ1-2
cdr3_length: 14

cdr3_nt: TGTGCCAGCAACCAGGCGAGGATTTCGAGGAATGAGCAGTTCTTC
cdr3_aa: CASNQARISRNEQFF
clone_size: -
v_call: TRBV6-1
d_call: -
j_call: TRBJ2-1
cdr3_length: 15

cdr3_nt: TGTGCCAGCAGCTTAGCGTTACAAGAGACCCAGTACTTC
cdr3_aa: CASSLALQETQYF
clone_size: -
v_call: TRBV7-2
d_call: -
j_call: TRBJ2-5
cdr3_length: 13

cdr3_nt: TGTGCCAGCAGTTTCAGGGGTGTTGACTATGGCTACACCTTC
cdr3_aa: CASSFRGVDYGYTF
clone_size: few
v_call: TRBV12-3/TRBV12-4
d_call: -
j_call: TRBJ1-2
cdr3_length: 14

cdr3_nt: TGTGCCAGCGGCCTGAGAGGAGATACGCAGCATTTT
cdr3_aa: CASGLRGDTQHF
clone_size: -
v_call: TRBV6-5
d_call: -
j_call: TRBJ1-5
cdr3_length: 12

cdr3_nt: TGCGCCAGCAGTGATGGTGGTAGCAGTTTTGGCACAGATACGCAGTATTTT
cdr3_aa: CASSDGGSSFGTDTQYF
clone_size: once
v_call: TRBV10-1
d_call: -
j_call: TRBJ2-3
cdr3_length: 17

cdr3_nt: TGTGCCAGCAGGCTCAATGAAAAACTGTTTTTT
cdr3_aa: CASRLNEKLFF
clone_size: -
v_call: TRBV6-6
d_call: -
j_call: TRBJ1-4
cdr3_length: 11

cdr3_nt: TGTGCCAGCAGTCGCGTACGGGGGAATTACAATGAGCAGTTCTTC
cdr3_aa: CASSRVRGNYNEQFF
clone_size: -
v_call: TRBV12-3/TRBV12-4
d_call: -
j_call: TRBJ2-1
cdr3_length: 15

cdr3_nt: TGTGCCAGCAGTAAAGACAGGGTCAACTATGGCTACACCTTC
cdr3_aa: CASSKDRVNYGYTF
clone_size: few
v_call: TRBV7-2
d_call: TRBD1
j_call: TRBJ1-2
cdr3_length: 14

cdr3_nt: TGTGCCAGCAGCTTAGATATAGTGCCCTACGAGCAGTTCTTC
cdr3_aa: CASSLDIVPYEQFF
clone_size: -
v_call: TRBV7-2
d_call: -
j_call: TRBJ2-1
cdr3_length: 14

cdr3_nt: TGTGCCAGCAGCTTAGGTACTAGCGGGAGCAATGAGCAGTTCTTC
cdr3_aa: CASSLGTSGSNEQFF
clone_size: -
v_call: TRBV11-3
d_call: TRBD2
j_call: TRBJ2-1
cdr3_length: 15

cdr3_nt: TGTGCCAGCAGTTACCGGACGTGGGGACTTACAAACACTGAAGCTTTCTTT
cdr3_aa: CASSYRTWGLTNTEAFF
clone_size: -
v_call: TRBV6-5
d_call: -
j_call: TRBJ1-1
cdr3_length: 17

cdr3_nt: TGTGCCAGCAGTCCAAACACCGACAGGCCCTCCTACGAGCAGTACTTC
cdr3_aa: CASSPNTDRPSYEQYF
clone_size: -
v_call: TRBV6-4
d_call: -
j_call: TRBJ2-7
cdr3_length: 16

cdr3_nt: TGTGCCAGCAGCTTAGTCCTTCTAGCGGGAGGGGGGAATGAGCAGTTCTTC
cdr3_aa: CASSLVLLAGGGNEQFF
clone_size: -
v_call: TRBV11-2
d_call: TRBD2
j_call: TRBJ2-1
cdr3_length: 17

cdr3_nt: TGTGCCAGCAGCATAAACCGGGGCAGGGGGATTCAGACCCAGTACTTC
cdr3_aa: CASSINRGRGIQTQYF
clone_size: -
v_call: TRBV12-3/TRBV12-4
d_call: TRBD1
j_call: TRBJ2-5
cdr3_length: 16

cdr3_nt: TGTGCCAGCAGCTTCCAGGCAGGGTTCGACAATGAGCAGTTCTTC
cdr3_aa: CASSFQAGFDNEQFF
clone_size: many
v_call: TRBV7-4
d_call: -
j_call: TRBJ2-1
cdr3_length: 15

cdr3_nt: TGTGCCAGCAGCTGGTTAGGTCAACAGGGAGAGACCCAGTTCTTC
cdr3_aa: CASSWLGQQGETQFF
clone_size: -
v_call: TRBV7-3
d_call: -
j_call: TRBJ2-1
cdr3_length: 15

cdr3_nt: TGTGCCAGCAGTGTTGCGGCGGGGGAAGGTATTGAGCAGTACTTC
cdr3_aa: CASSVAAGEGIEQYF
clone_size: medium-sized
v_call: TRBV6-1
d_call: TRBD2
j_call: TRBJ2-7
cdr3_length: 15

cdr3_nt: TGTGCCAGCAGGGGGGGTGGGGACGGCCACAATGAGCAGTACTTC
cdr3_aa: CASRGGGDGHNEQYF
clone_size: -
v_call: TRBV28
d_call: -
j_call: TRBJ2-7
cdr3_length: 15

cdr3_nt: TGTGCCAGCAGGCGGACAGAGCAGTACTTC
cdr3_aa: CASRRTEQYF
clone_size: once
v_call: TRBV6-5
d_call: -
j_call: TRBJ2-5
cdr3_length: 10

cdr3_nt: TGTGCCAGCAGCTTAGAAGTCCAGTTCGCCGAGCAGTACTTC
cdr3_aa: CASSLEVQFAEQYF
clone_size: -
v_call: TRBV7-9
d_call: -
j_call: TRBJ2-7
cdr3_length: 14

cdr3_nt: TGTGCCATCAGTACAGGGGGCCGCAATGAGCAGTTCTTC
cdr3_aa: CAISTGGRNEQFF
clone_size: few
v_call: TRBV10-3
d_call: TRBD1
j_call: TRBJ2-1
cdr3_length: 13

cdr3_nt: TGTGCCAGCAGCTTAGTTGTGCGGGAGGGCCGAGAGACCCAGTACTTC
cdr3_aa: CASSLVVREGRETQYF
clone_size: -
v_call: TRBV11-3
d_call: TRBD2
j_call: TRBJ2-5
cdr3_length: 16

cdr3_nt: TGTGCCAGCAGTTTATCCGGACTAGCGAGAGAGGTGGACAATGAGCAGTACTTC
cdr3_aa: CASSLSGLAREVDNEQYF
clone_size: -
v_call: TRBV27
d_call: TRBD2
j_call: TRBJ2-7
cdr3_length: 18

cdr3_nt: TGTGCCAGCAGTTACATCCTGGCGGAGGAGCAGTTCTTC
cdr3_aa: CASSYILAEEQFF
clone_size: -
v_call: TRBV6-5
d_call: -
j_call: TRBJ2-1
cdr3_length: 13

cdr3_nt: TGTGCCAGCAGCTTCTCCACTGAAGCTTTCTTT
cdr3_aa: CASSFSTEAFF
clone_size: -
v_call: TRBV11-3
d_call: -
j_call: TRBJ1-1
cdr3_length: 11

cdr3_nt: TGTGCCAGCAGTACTGGGGACTCGGTGCAATACAATGAGCAGTTCTTC
cdr3_aa: CASSTGDSVQYNEQFF
clone_size: -
v_call: TRBV27
d_call: -
j_call: TRBJ2-1
cdr3_length: 16

cdr3_nt: TGTGCCAGCAGTCCCGCCTCCGGGAGTTACAATGAGCAGTTCTTC
cdr3_aa: CASSPASGSYNEQFF
clone_size: -
v_call: TRBV6-8
d_call: -
j_call: TRBJ2-1
cdr3_length: 15

cdr3_nt: TGTGCCAGCAGTTATGAAAGGGACAGTGGCTCCTACGAGCAGTACTTC
cdr3_aa: CASSYERDSGSYEQYF
clone_size: -
v_call: TRBV6-5
d_call: TRBD1
j_call: TRBJ2-7
cdr3_length: 16

cdr3_nt: TGTGCCAGCAGTCCCGGGACAGGTCTCGAGCAGTACTTC
cdr3_aa: CASSPGTGLEQYF
clone_size: -
v_call: TRBV27
d_call: TRBD1
j_call: TRBJ2-7
cdr3_length: 13

cdr3_nt: TGTGCCAGCAGCTTAGTCCTTCTAGCGGGAGGGGGGAATGAGCAGTACTTC
cdr3_aa: CASSLVLLAGGGNEQYF
clone_size: few
v_call: TRBV11-2
d_call: TRBD2
j_call: TRBJ2-7
cdr3_length: 17

cdr3_nt: TGTGCCAGCAGTTTGGTAACGGGGGGTTACGAGCAGTACTTC
cdr3_aa: CASSLVTGGYEQYF
clone_size: -
v_call: TRBV6-6
d_call: TRBD2
j_call: TRBJ2-7
cdr3_length: 14

cdr3_nt: TGTGCCAGCATTACCGGGACCTCCAACTCCTACGAGCAGTACTTC
cdr3_aa: CASITGTSNSYEQYF
clone_size: -
v_call: TRBV6-8
d_call: -
j_call: TRBJ2-7
cdr3_length: 15

cdr3_nt: TGTGCCAGTATTAGGTCCGGGGAGCTGTTTTTT
cdr3_aa: CASIRSGELFF
clone_size: -
v_call: TRBV6-1
d_call: -
j_call: TRBJ2-2
cdr3_length: 11

cdr3_nt: TGTGCCAGCAGCCTAACAGGGGGCGGATTAGGGACGCAGTATTTT
cdr3_aa: CASSLTGGGLGTQYF
clone_size: few
v_call: TRBV7-3
d_call: TRBD1
j_call: TRBJ2-3
cdr3_length: 15

cdr3_nt: TGTGCCAGCAGCCCCGGACTAGCGGACGCTCGCGAGCAGTACTTC
cdr3_aa: CASSPGLADAREQYF
clone_size: -
v_call: TRBV7-6
d_call: TRBD2
j_call: TRBJ2-7
cdr3_length: 15